The T cell receptor (beta chain) described here comes from a study of T-cell reconstitution after alpha-beta-depleted transplantation in children. Germline lookup yields CDR1 DFQATT and CDR2 SNEGSKA (reference sequence). V trimming: 5 bases; J trimming: 5 bases; junction bases outside the gene matches: 7. CDR3 length: 13 amino acids. This clonotype occurred many times. Its antigen is not identified. A library of TCRbeta sequences, prepared with unique molecular identifiers, was generated. TCRdb independently ran MiXCR on the PCR reads; one entry per CDR3 protein. The data hold some 8,000 distinct CDR3 sequences, with 12% observed a single time. Study results and limitations: Most T-cell counts and diversity one year after the transplant came from T cells that were newly produced. Alpha-beta T cells present about two months after transplant were reported to originate from several hundred expanded graft clones. Surviving recipient T cells and intrathymic progenitors accounted for some patients' high TCRbeta diversity at day 60.

This chain connects TRBV20-1 to TRBJ2-7; 9 bases agree with TRBD1. Here the sequenced sample was PBMCs, mostly from graft donor cells, taken 60 days after TCRalphabeta/CD19-depleted stem cell transplant. The clonotype was recovered from a patient aged 2 to 9 who had a stem cell transplant for inherited bone marrow failure, so the T cells may come from the graft donor. The CDR3 is CSAAGTGLDEQYF. CDR3 DNA: TGCAGTGCTGCCGGGACAGGGCTCGACGAGCAGTACTTC.